The clone carrying this T cell receptor beta chain occurred many times. TCRdb ran MiXCR on the RACE reads and lists one entry per CDR3 protein. The repertoire holds 62,000 or so distinct CDR3 sequences, with approximately 9.9% as singletons. The entry originates in a study of human T cells and chemical hapten exposure. This CDR3 is 14 amino acids long. CDR1 is GTSNPN and CDR2 is SVGIG in the germline V gene (reference sequence). Trimming pared 4 bases from V and 0 bases from J, leaving 13 bases between. Time point denoted: pre-sensitization, week 0. The treatment denotes: therapeutic diphenylcyclopropenone sensitization with weekly scalp DPC.

This clonotype originated in a woman between 45 and 60 years old with alopecia areata. Some clones in this sample may be carry-over from other donors' samples. The material sequenced was whole blood, taken in connection with sensitization to the hapten diphenylcyclopropenone (DPC). The rearrangement links TRBV30 to TRBJ2-7, with a tentative D call TRBD2 (5 bases). CDR3 region: CAWKDFPSSYEQYF. The CDR3 DNA sequence: TGTGCCTGGAAGGACTTTCCGAGCTCCTACGAGCAGTACTTC.